These T cell receptor beta chains were read from a single sample in a study of breast tumors, draining lymph nodes, adjacent tissues. MiXCR, run by TCRdb on the multiplex PCR reads, gives a single entry per CDR3 protein. The data contain about 20,000 distinct CDR3 sequences, under 60% of them seen just once; the ten biggest clones take up around an eighth. Material: breast tumor tissue. The receptors here all came from a female donor with breast cancer. Some clones in this sample may be carry-over from other donors' samples. CDR3s include the opening cysteine and the closing phenylalanine or tryptophan. The D gene is left open where the match is weak. A clone size is listed for some rows: how often the clone was seen (once, few, many), or a class if it is expanded.

V,length,size,D,J,DNA,CDR3
TRBV4-1,14,.,TRBD1,TRBJ1-4,TGCGCCAGCAGCGCGGGACAGGGGGATGAAAAACTGTTTTTT,CASSAGQGDEKLFF
TRBV10-2,16,.,.,TRBJ1-2,TGCGCCAGCAGTGAGCTTGGGACAAGCGGCGGCTATGGCTACTCCTTC,CASSELGTSGGYGYSF
TRBV29-1,12,.,.,TRBJ2-3,TGCAGCATTACAGGTAGCACAGATACGCAGTATTTT,CSITGSTDTQYF
TRBV7-3,20,.,.,TRBJ1-6,.,CASSFYICSARPGNRSPLHF
TRBV20-1,16,few,TRBD1,TRBJ2-7,TGCAGTGCTAGAGATCAGGGGGACAGGGACCTCTACGAGCAGTACTTC,CSARDQGDRDLYEQYF
TRBV19,17,.,.,TRBJ2-1,TGTGCCAGTTCCTCCCCCGCCGGACTCGGGGCCCCTAATGAGCAGTTCTTC,CASSSPAGLGAPNEQFF
TRBV10-3,12,.,.,TRBJ2-7,TGTGCCATCAGTGGAGGGGCCTACGAGCAGTACTTC,CAISGGAYEQYF
TRBV5-4,13,.,.,TRBJ2-6,TGTGCCAGCAGCTTCTCCGGGGCCAACGTCCTGACTTTC,CASSFSGANVLTF
TRBV6-5,13,many,.,TRBJ1-2,TGTGCCAGCAGTCAACCGGGGGGCGGAGGCTACACCTTC,CASSQPGGGGYTF
TRBV5-1,15,.,.,TRBJ1-2,TGCGCCAGCAGCCTAGGGGTACCGGGCAGATATGGCTACACCTTC,CASSLGVPGRYGYTF
TRBV6-5,16,.,.,TRBJ1-1,TGTGCCAGCCACCCTTGGGGGGGCGCAGGGAACACTGAAGCTTTCTTT,CASHPWGGAGNTEAFF
TRBV11-2,17,medium-sized,TRBD1,TRBJ1-2,TGTGCCAGCAGCTTAGAAGGATTGAGGGGGCCTGGCTATGGCTACACCTTC,CASSLEGLRGPGYGYTF
TRBV5-8,15,many,TRBD2,TRBJ2-1,TGTGCCAGCAGCTTGGCCGGGGGGGAGAACAATGAGCAGTTCTTC,CASSLAGGENNEQFF
TRBV7-9,16,medium-sized,TRBD1,TRBJ2-3,TGTGCCAGCAGTTACTCGACAGGGCCCAGCACAGATACGCAGTATTTT,CASSYSTGPSTDTQYF
TRBV7-9,17,.,TRBD2,TRBJ2-7,TGTGCCAGCAGCGACAGAAATGGGGGGGGTGGCGGCTACGAGCAGTACTTC,CASSDRNGGGGGYEQYF
TRBV11-2,15,.,.,TRBJ1-2,TGTGCCAGCAGCCAAAGGCATGGGGGGGCTCAAAGCTACACCTTC,CASSQRHGGAQSYTF
TRBV24-1,13,.,TRBD1,TRBJ2-1,TGTGCCACCAGTGACCGCAGGGGGTATGAGCAGTTCTTC,CATSDRRGYEQFF
TRBV7-2,16,.,.,TRBJ1-6,TGTGCCAGCAGCCCCGTTCCTAGGCCGACGAATTCACCCCTCCACTTT,CASSPVPRPTNSPLHF
TRBV28,14,many,TRBD1,TRBJ1-2,TGTGCCAGCAGTGTAGACAGGGGGAACTATGGCTACACCTTC,CASSVDRGNYGYTF
TRBV12-3/TRBV12-4,14,.,TRBD1,TRBJ1-2,TGTGCCAGCAGCAAGAGGACAGGGGGCTATGGCTACACCTTC,CASSKRTGGYGYTF
TRBV20-1,14,.,TRBD2,TRBJ2-5,TGCAGTGCTAGAGAGGTAGCGGGGGTAGCGACCCAGTACTTC,CSAREVAGVATQYF
TRBV12-3/TRBV12-4,15,once,TRBD1,TRBJ1-4,TGTGCCAGCAGTTCCCAGGGGGATAGGAATGAAGAACTGTTTTTT,CASSSQGDRNEELFF
TRBV3-2,14,few,.,TRBJ2-5,TGTGCCAGCAGCGGCGGGGGGTTACGGGAGACCCAGTACTTC,CASSGGGLRETQYF
TRBV7-2,15,once,TRBD2,TRBJ2-7,TGTGCCAGCAGCACATCAGCGGGAGGGATCTACGAGCAGTACTTC,CASSTSAGGIYEQYF
TRBV20-1,13,few,TRBD2,TRBJ2-5,TGCAGTGCCGGTAGCGGGAGAATCAAGACCCAGTACTTC,CSAGSGRIKTQYF
TRBV29-1,17,.,.,TRBJ2-1,TGCAGCGTTGAACGGGGGGCAAACCCGTCCTCCTACAATGAGCAGTTCTTC,CSVERGANPSSYNEQFF
TRBV11-3,12,many,.,TRBJ2-2,TGTGCCAGCAGCTCCTATACCGGGGAGCTGTTTTTT,CASSSYTGELFF
TRBV3-1,15,many,.,TRBJ2-7,TGTGCCAGCAGCCAACAAGCGGTCCCTGGCTACGAGCAGTACTTC,CASSQQAVPGYEQYF
TRBV27,14,many,.,TRBJ2-1,TGTGCCAGCAGTCCCGGGACGACTTACAATGAGCAGTTCTTC,CASSPGTTYNEQFF